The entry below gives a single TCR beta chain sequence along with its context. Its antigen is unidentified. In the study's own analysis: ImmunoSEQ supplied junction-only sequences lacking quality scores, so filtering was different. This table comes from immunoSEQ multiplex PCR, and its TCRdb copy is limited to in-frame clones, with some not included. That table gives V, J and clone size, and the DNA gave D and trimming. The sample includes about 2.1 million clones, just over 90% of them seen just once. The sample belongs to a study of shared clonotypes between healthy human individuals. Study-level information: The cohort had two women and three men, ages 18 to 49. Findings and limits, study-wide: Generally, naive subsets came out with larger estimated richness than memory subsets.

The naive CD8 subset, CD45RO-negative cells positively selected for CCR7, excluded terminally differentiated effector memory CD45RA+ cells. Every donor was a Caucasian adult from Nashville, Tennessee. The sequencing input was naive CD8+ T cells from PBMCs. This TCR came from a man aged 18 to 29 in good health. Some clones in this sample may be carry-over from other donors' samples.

CDR3 coding DNA: TGTGCCTGGAGTGTAGTCGGGGTCAGCACAGATACGCAGTATTTT. Protein sequence: CAWSVVGVSTDTQYF. The chain is built from TRBV30 and TRBJ2-3; D may be TRBD2 (5 bases). This CDR3 is built from 15 residues. Trimming removed 0 bases from V and 0 bases from J, with 10 bases in between. Germline lookup yields CDR1 GTSNPN and CDR2 SVGIG (reference sequence).